These T cell receptor beta chains were read from a single sample in a study of shared clonotypes between healthy human individuals. Clones were sequenced by immunoSEQ multiplex PCR, and TCRdb holds only the in-frame ones, with some missing. The sample contains 2 million to 2.5 million clones, over 85% of which appear only once. Sequencing was performed on naive CD4+ T cells from PBMCs. These receptors were obtained from a man between 18 and 35 years old in good health. Some clones in this sample may be carry-over from other donors' samples. CDR3s include the opening cysteine and the closing phenylalanine or tryptophan. Each record gives: V gene, J gene, clone size, D gene, CDR3 DNA, CDR3 protein. The D gene is left open where the match is weak. Clone size is given for some rows only: seen once, a few or many times, or a class if the clone is expanded.

V: TRBV28
J: TRBJ2-1
size: NA
D: TRBD2
DNA: TGTGCCAGCAGTTCGCCGGGACTAGCGGCGATGAATGAGCAGTTCTTC
CDR3: CASSSPGLAAMNEQFF

V: TRBV5-4
J: TRBJ1-2
size: NA
D: NA
DNA: TGTGCCAGCAGCGTTGGATCCGGCCGGGGGGGCTACACCTTC
CDR3: CASSVGSGRGGYTF

V: TRBV29-1
J: TRBJ1-1
size: NA
D: TRBD1
DNA: TGCAGCGTTGAGATTATACCCTACAGGGGGGGAAACACTGAAGCTTTCTTT
CDR3: CSVEIIPYRGGNTEAFF

V: TRBV5-1
J: TRBJ1-2
size: NA
D: NA
DNA: TGCGCCAGCAGCTTGGAGGCAGCTCGAGGCTACACCTTC
CDR3: CASSLEAARGYTF

V: TRBV4-1
J: TRBJ2-7
size: NA
D: NA
DNA: TGCGCCAGCAGCCAAGGTTCGACCTACTACGAGCAGTACTTC
CDR3: CASSQGSTYYEQYF

V: TRBV2
J: TRBJ2-7
size: once
D: NA
DNA: TGTGCCAGCAGCGGGGCGGTCTACTACGAGCAGTACTTC
CDR3: CASSGAVYYEQYF

V: TRBV18
J: TRBJ1-4
size: few
D: TRBD1
DNA: TGTGCCAGCTCACCCCAGACAGGGGCAGATGAAAAACTGTTTTTT
CDR3: CASSPQTGADEKLFF

V: TRBV6-5
J: TRBJ1-4
size: NA
D: NA
DNA: TGTGCCAGCAGTTACCAGAACCGGGCTCTTAATGAAAAACTGTTTTTT
CDR3: CASSYQNRALNEKLFF

V: TRBV7-3
J: TRBJ2-7
size: NA
D: NA
DNA: TGTGCCAGCAGCCAAAGTGCGGGATCCTACGAGCAGTACTTC
CDR3: CASSQSAGSYEQYF

V: TRBV9
J: TRBJ2-1
size: NA
D: TRBD2
DNA: TGTGCCAGCAGCGCTTTAACGGGCGGGAGGAGCGATGAGCAGTTCTTC
CDR3: CASSALTGGRSDEQFF

V: TRBV6-1
J: TRBJ1-5
size: NA
D: TRBD1
DNA: TGTGCCAGCAGTCTTGACAGGGCTCATCAGCCCCAGCATTTT
CDR3: CASSLDRAHQPQHF

V: TRBV7-9
J: TRBJ2-7
size: NA
D: TRBD1
DNA: TGTGCCAGCAGCCCCCAGAATGTGGACAGGGTCAAGCAGTACTTC
CDR3: CASSPQNVDRVKQYF

V: TRBV6-5
J: TRBJ2-7
size: NA
D: NA
DNA: TGTGCCAGCAGTTACTCTCAGGGCTACGAGCAGTACTTC
CDR3: CASSYSQGYEQYF

V: TRBV14
J: TRBJ2-2
size: once
D: TRBD1
DNA: TGTGCCAGCAGGCGGACAGGGGAGAACACCGGGGAGCTGTTTTTT
CDR3: CASRRTGENTGELFF